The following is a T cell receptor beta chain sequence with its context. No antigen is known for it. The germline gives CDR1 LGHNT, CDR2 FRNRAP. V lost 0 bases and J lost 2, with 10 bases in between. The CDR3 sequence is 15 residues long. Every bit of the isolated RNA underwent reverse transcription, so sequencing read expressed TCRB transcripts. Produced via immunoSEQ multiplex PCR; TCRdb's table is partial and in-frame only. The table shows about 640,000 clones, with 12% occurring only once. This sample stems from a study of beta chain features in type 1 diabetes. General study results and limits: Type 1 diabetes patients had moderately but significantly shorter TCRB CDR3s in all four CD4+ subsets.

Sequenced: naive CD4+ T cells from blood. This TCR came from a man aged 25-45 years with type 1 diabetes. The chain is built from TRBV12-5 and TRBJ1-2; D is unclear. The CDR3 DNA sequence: TGTGCTAGTGGTTTGGTCTCCCCGGGGAACTATGGCTACACCTTC. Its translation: CASGLVSPGNYGYTF.